This T cell receptor (beta chain) was recovered during a study of PD-L1 blockade in urothelial cancer. Study overall: At 6 weeks and at 3 weeks (second dose) after treatment start, blood was analyzed.

Pretreatment and on-treatment samples were taken, numbering 1 to 8 per patient. Comments on this clone: Its antigen is still unknown.

Clones were read by immunoSEQ multiplex PCR, and TCRdb kept only the in-frame ones, dropping some. The sample consists of 35,000 to 45,000 clones, roughly 77% of them appearing once. Study-wide results and limits: Enhanced expansion of tumor-associated blood clones at 3 weeks characterized durable-benefit patients.

With 9 bases clipped from V and 5 bases from J, the junction kept 9 bases outside the gene matches. CDR1 SGHTA and CDR2 FQGNSA come from the germline V gene. The CDR3 contains 13 residues. The chain combines TRBV7-2 with TRBJ2-5, with 7 bases matching TRBD1. The specimen was PBMCs, collected around atezolizumab (anti-PD-L1) treatment. This sequence was found in a man in his 70s with urothelial cancer. The CDR3 DNA follows: TGTGCCAGTAGAACAGGGGTGGGGGAGACCCAGTACTTC. Translating it yields CASRTGVGETQYF.